The 2 T cell receptor beta chains given below trace back to one sample, sequenced in a study of blood T cells in healthy people across ages. A second PCR, run for roughly 7 to 12 cycles, used a sample-barcoded 5' primer plus a J-beta primer mix. MiXCR, applied by TCRdb to the 5' RACE reads, yields one record per CDR3 protein. The sample includes around 1,600,000 distinct CDR3 sequences, approximately 43% of them seen just once. Material: blood. These receptors were obtained from a woman between 18 and 29 years old in good health.

The rearrangement joins TRBV27 to TRBJ2-5; D is unclear. The J call may be wrong; the DNA end is better matched by TRBJ2-7. The CDR3 spans 13 residues. Germline V gene lookup returns CDR1 MNHEY and CDR2 SMNVEV (reference sequence). CDR3 nucleotides: TGTGCCAGCAGTTTTTCGGCTCTCTACGAGCAGTACTTC. This translates into CASSFSALYEQYF.

A few counts support this clonotype. The V gene is TRBV29-1, the J gene TRBJ2-1; tentatively, D is TRBD2 (6 bases). The CDR3 contains 15 residues. The V gene's germline CDR1 is SQVTM and CDR2 ANQGSEA. V was cut by 2 bases and J by 3 bases, with 14 bases left in between. CDR3 protein: CSVELAAAYYNEQFF. CDR3 DNA sequence: TGCAGCGTTGAATTAGCGGCCGCCTACTACAATGAGCAGTTCTTC.